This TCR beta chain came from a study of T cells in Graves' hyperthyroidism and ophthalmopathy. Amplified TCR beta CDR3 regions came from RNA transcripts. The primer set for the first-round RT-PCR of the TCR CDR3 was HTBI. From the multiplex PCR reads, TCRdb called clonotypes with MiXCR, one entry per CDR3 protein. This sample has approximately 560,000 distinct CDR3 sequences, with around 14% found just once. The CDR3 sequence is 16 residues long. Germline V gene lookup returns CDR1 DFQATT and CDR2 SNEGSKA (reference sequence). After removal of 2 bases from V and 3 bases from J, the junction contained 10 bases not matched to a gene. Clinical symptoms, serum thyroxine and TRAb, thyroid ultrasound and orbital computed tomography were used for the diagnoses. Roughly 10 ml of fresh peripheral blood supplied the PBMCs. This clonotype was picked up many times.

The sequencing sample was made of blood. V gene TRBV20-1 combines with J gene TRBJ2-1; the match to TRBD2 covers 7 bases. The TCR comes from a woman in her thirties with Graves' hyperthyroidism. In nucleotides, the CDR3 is TGCAGTGCTAGACCCTCCGTTAGCGGGTTCTACAATGAGCAGTTCTTC. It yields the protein CSARPSVSGFYNEQFF.